This is a list of T cell receptor beta chains from one sample in a study of T cell responses to AZD1222 COVID-19 vaccine. Data came from immunoSEQ multiplex PCR; TCRdb stores just in-frame clones and leaves some out. The sample has approximately 110,000 clones, 89% seen once; the top ten hold around 4%. This specimen was peripheral blood, taken on day 0 of AZD1222 vaccination. These receptors all come from an adult in good health. The CDR3 runs from the conserved cysteine through the conserved F or W. Each record gives: D gene, V gene, clone size, J gene, CDR3 length, CDR3 protein, CDR3 DNA. A D gene is named only where the DNA matches it firmly. Clone size, where shown, is once, few, many, or a class for clones that have expanded.

>TRBD1|TRBV28|-|TRBJ1-2|15
CASRIPGTGDWGYTF
TGTGCCAGCAGGATACCTGGGACAGGGGATTGGGGCTACACCTTC
>TRBD1|TRBV7-9|-|TRBJ1-1|16
CASSRGQSTVNTEAFF
TGTGCCAGCAGCAGGGGACAGTCCACTGTGAACACTGAAGCTTTCTTT
>TRBD1|TRBV11-2|-|TRBJ2-7|17
CASSLTFLGTGIYEQYF
TGTGCCAGCAGCTTAACATTTCTTGGGACAGGAATCTACGAGCAGTACTTC
>-|TRBV10-3|-|TRBJ1-5|14
CAISNPGLNQPQHF
TGTGCCATCAGCAATCCGGGACTGAATCAGCCCCAGCATTTT
>TRBD2|TRBV15|once|TRBJ2-1|17
CATSRDNRLAGDNEQFF
TGTGCCACCAGCAGAGATAACAGACTAGCGGGAGACAATGAGCAGTTCTTC
>-|TRBV24-1|-|TRBJ2-7|14
CATSDPRTYYEQYF
TGTGCCACCAGTGACCCCCGGACATACTACGAGCAGTACTTC
>TRBD2|TRBV19|-|TRBJ2-1|16
CASRGGRALFPGEQFF
TGTGCCAGTAGAGGCGGGAGGGCCCTGTTTCCAGGTGAGCAGTTCTTC
>-|TRBV4-2|-|TRBJ1-5|13
CASSQESYQPQHF
TGTGCCAGCAGCCAAGAATCGTACCAGCCCCAGCATTTT
>-|TRBV6-5|-|TRBJ1-6|15
CASSLSVLSGSPLHF
TGTGCCAGCAGTCTTTCGGTTCTCTCGGGTTCACCCCTCCACTTT
>-|TRBV13|-|TRBJ2-3|14
CASSRPPSTDTQYF
TGTGCCAGCAGCCGGCCTCCCAGCACGGATACGCAGTATTTT
>-|TRBV5-4|few|TRBJ1-2|14
CASSALSRRVSYTF
TGTGCCAGCAGCGCCCTGTCCAGGAGGGTGAGCTACACCTTC
>-|TRBV19|-|TRBJ2-7|15
CASSRPGTASYEQYF
TGTGCCAGTAGTAGACCCGGGACGGCCTCCTACGAGCAGTACTTC
>-|TRBV27|-|TRBJ1-1|11
CASSRGTEAFF
TGTGCCAGCAGTCGAGGCACTGAAGCTTTCTTT
>-|TRBV7-2|-|TRBJ1-1|14
CASSLAQGSAEAFF
TGTGCCAGCAGCTTAGCGCAGGGTAGTGCTGAAGCTTTCTTT
>-|TRBV25-1|-|TRBJ1-3|15
CASSELEGSGNTIYF
TGTGCCAGCAGTGAATTGGAAGGGTCGGGAAACACCATATATTTT
>TRBD1|TRBV28|-|TRBJ2-2|14
CATIGQGQVGELFF
TGTGCCACTATCGGACAGGGACAAGTAGGGGAGCTGTTTTTT
>TRBD1|TRBV24-1|few|TRBJ2-1|16
CATSDLGQGDYNEQFF
TGTGCCACCAGTGATCTGGGACAGGGGGATTACAATGAGCAGTTCTTC
>-|TRBV28|-|TRBJ1-6|13
CASSRRLYSPLHF
TGTGCCAGCAGCCGCCGGTTGTATTCACCCCTCCACTTT
>TRBD2|TRBV28|-|TRBJ2-1|15
CASSFPSGGRDEQFF
TGTGCCAGCAGTTTCCCTAGCGGGGGACGGGATGAGCAGTTCTTC
>TRBD2|TRBV7-7|-|TRBJ2-1|16
CASSLLGAGAADEQFF
TGTGCTAGCAGCTTACTCGGTGCGGGAGCGGCGGATGAGCAGTTCTTC
>-|TRBV20-1|-|TRBJ1-6|18
CSASPEGSPSSYNSPLHF
TGCAGTGCTAGTCCCGAGGGTTCTCCGTCCTCCTATAATTCACCCCTCCACTTT
>-|TRBV5-6|once|TRBJ1-1|12
CASSLVGLMAFF
TGTGCCAGCAGCTTGGTGGGGTTGATGGCTTTCTTT
>-|TRBV6-5|-|TRBJ1-2|13
CASRLYREGGYTF
TGTGCCAGCAGGCTATACAGGGAGGGTGGCTACACCTTC
>-|TRBV18|-|TRBJ1-1|11
CASCGTSEAFF
TGTGCCAGCTGCGGGACATCTGAAGCTTTCTTT
>-|TRBV5-1|-|TRBJ1-5|17
CASSSQPGGVGNQPQHF
TGCGCCAGCAGCTCCCAACCGGGAGGGGTGGGCAATCAGCCCCAGCATTTT
>TRBD1|TRBV5-1|-|TRBJ1-2|12
CASSPQGQSYTF
TGCGCCAGCAGCCCCCAGGGACAGTCCTACACCTTC
>-|TRBV3-1/TRBV3-2|once|TRBJ1-2|15
CASSLQGSPYYGYTF
TGTGCCAGCAGCCTACAGGGTTCGCCGTACTATGGCTACACCTTC
>TRBD2|TRBV10-2|-|TRBJ2-7|13
CASRGRSGGEQYF
TGCGCCAGCAGGGGACGTTCGGGAGGCGAGCAGTACTTC
>-|TRBV10-1|-|TRBJ1-1|15
CASSAAGVGGTEAFF
TGCGCCAGCAGTGCCGCAGGGGTGGGTGGCACTGAAGCTTTCTTT
>-|TRBV4-1|-|TRBJ1-2|13
CASSQGPWNGYTF
TGCGCCAGCAGCCAAGGACCCTGGAATGGCTACACCTTC
>-|TRBV10-2|-|TRBJ1-2|12
CATKAPDWGYTF
TGCGCCACCAAGGCCCCGGATTGGGGCTACACCTTC
>TRBD1|TRBV28|once|TRBJ2-3|15
CASSPGTAITDTQYF
TGTGCCAGCAGTCCGGGGACAGCAATCACAGATACGCAGTATTTT
>TRBD2|TRBV28|-|TRBJ2-7|14
CAIVTSGASYEQYF
TGTGCCATTGTGACTAGCGGAGCCTCCTACGAGCAGTACTTC
>TRBD1|TRBV2|-|TRBJ1-2|16
CASSPGPGTGNYGYTF
TGTGCCAGCAGTCCAGGTCCCGGGACAGGGAACTATGGCTACACCTTC
>-|TRBV3-1/TRBV3-2|many|TRBJ1-3|14
CASSQTATSSTIYF
TGTGCCAGCAGTCAGACAGCGACTTCTAGCACCATATATTTT
>-|TRBV29-1|-|TRBJ2-1|12
CSAAPQSNEQFF
TGCAGCGCTGCCCCCCAAAGCAATGAGCAGTTCTTC
>TRBD1|TRBV5-1|-|TRBJ2-5|13
CASSGQVQETQYF
TGCGCCAGCTCGGGACAGGTGCAAGAGACCCAGTACTTC
>-|TRBV6-5|-|TRBJ2-7|12
CASRDRTYEQYF
TGTGCCAGCAGGGACCGTACCTACGAGCAGTACTTC
>TRBD2|TRBV30|once|TRBJ2-2|17
CAWTPRLAGANTGELFF
TGTGCCTGGACCCCGAGACTAGCGGGTGCGAACACCGGGGAGCTGTTTTTT
>-|TRBV6-5|-|TRBJ2-5|14
CASRRDRVQETQYF
TGTGCCAGCAGGAGAGACAGAGTACAAGAGACCCAGTACTTC
>TRBD2|TRBV6-5|-|TRBJ2-3|12
CALGGNTDTQYF
TGTGCCCTCGGGGGGAACACAGATACGCAGTATTTT
>-|TRBV30|-|TRBJ1-4|13
CAWRAAGEEKLFF
TGTGCCTGGAGGGCCGCAGGGGAGGAAAAACTGTTTTTT
>-|TRBV6-1|-|TRBJ1-5|14
CASSELTVGQPQHF
TGTGCCAGCAGTGAATTGACAGTGGGGCAGCCCCAGCATTTT
>-|TRBV29-1|-|TRBJ1-1|12
CSVVGWNTEAFF
TGCAGCGTTGTTGGGTGGAACACTGAAGCTTTCTTT
>TRBD2|TRBV7-3|-|TRBJ2-5|16
CASSPGGGEGQETQYF
TGTGCCAGCAGCCCCGGTGGGGGGGAGGGTCAAGAGACCCAGTACTTC
>-|TRBV5-4|-|TRBJ2-7|15
CASSRDLQSTYEQYF
TGTGCCAGCAGCCGGGACTTACAAAGTACCTACGAGCAGTACTTC
>-|TRBV14|-|TRBJ2-1|12
CASSQGFREQFF
TGTGCCAGCAGCCAAGGGTTTCGGGAGCAGTTCTTC
>-|TRBV7-9|-|TRBJ2-1|14
CASSLEGLYNEQFF
TGTGCCAGCAGCTTAGAGGGACTCTACAATGAGCAGTTCTTC
>-|TRBV30|few|TRBJ2-2|15
CAWRKVRVGTGELFF
TGTGCCTGGAGGAAGGTACGGGTCGGCACCGGGGAGCTGTTTTTT
>-|TRBV27|-|TRBJ1-2|13
CASSLTGHDGYTF
TGTGCCAGCAGTTTAACAGGTCATGACGGCTACACCTTC
>-|TRBV27|-|TRBJ1-1|15
CASKPGTPLNTEAFF
TGTGCCAGCAAGCCCGGGACACCTCTAAACACTGAAGCTTTCTTT
>-|TRBV28|-|TRBJ1-4|14
CASSGGPANEKLFF
TGTGCCAGCAGTGGGGGGCCGGCGAACGAAAAACTGTTTTTT